This T cell receptor (beta chain) was identified in a study of CD8 T cells in ankylosing spondylitis. TCRdb called the 5' RACE reads again in MiXCR, with one record for every CDR3 protein. The table lists about 800,000 distinct CDR3 sequences, around 11% of them singletons. The study, taken as a whole, reports: According to the report, clones linked to the disease were significantly enriched in matched synovial fluid samples taken from ankylosing spondylitis patients. Blood from ankylosing spondylitis patients appeared to carry a characteristic roughly eight-variant TCR beta motif. Relatively scarce in peripheral blood, disease-linked clones were CD8+.

As for this clonotype: Its antigen is not known.

This clonotype was sampled from a male donor with ankylosing spondylitis. Sequencing used blood, either unsorted or a sorted T cell fraction (not recorded which).

Here the CDR3 DNA reads TGTGCCAGCAGTCAGACAGGGCCAAGGGGAGGAAACACCATATATTTT. Its protein product is CASSQTGPRGGNTIYF. The V and J genes are TRBV6-1 and TRBJ1-3; 7 bases map to TRBD1. V shed 5 bases and J 4 bases; nucleotides not matched to a gene: 11. This CDR3 comprises 16 residues. Germline CDR1 MNHNS, CDR2 SASEGT.